The clone carrying this T cell receptor beta chain was seen repeatedly, ten times or more. No antigen is known for it. With V trimmed by 5 bases and J by 2 bases, 9 bases remained unmatched. This CDR3 contains 14 residues. CDR1 and CDR2 from the germline V gene are GTSNPN and SVGIG (reference sequence). These data come from a study of breast tumors, draining lymph nodes, adjacent tissues. Study-level results: The data were judged consistent with most tumor T cells coming from lymph node and expanding in tumor. Tumor TCR diversity was below lymph nodes but above nontumor tissue.

The lymph nodes were axillary draining lymph nodes from breast cancer patients. TCRdb re-derived calls from the multiplex PCR reads in MiXCR, one entry per CDR3 protein. The sample shows under 250,000 distinct CDR3 sequences, about 34% of them seen only once. The chain carries TRBV30 and TRBJ2-7; 7 nucleotides line up with TRBD1. The source of this sequence is a female donor with breast cancer. Some clones in this sample may be carry-over from other donors' samples. What was sequenced was axillary lymph node tissue. As DNA, the CDR3 is TGTGCCTGGGGCAACTACAGGGGCACCTACGAGCAGTACTTC. It encodes CAWGNYRGTYEQYF.